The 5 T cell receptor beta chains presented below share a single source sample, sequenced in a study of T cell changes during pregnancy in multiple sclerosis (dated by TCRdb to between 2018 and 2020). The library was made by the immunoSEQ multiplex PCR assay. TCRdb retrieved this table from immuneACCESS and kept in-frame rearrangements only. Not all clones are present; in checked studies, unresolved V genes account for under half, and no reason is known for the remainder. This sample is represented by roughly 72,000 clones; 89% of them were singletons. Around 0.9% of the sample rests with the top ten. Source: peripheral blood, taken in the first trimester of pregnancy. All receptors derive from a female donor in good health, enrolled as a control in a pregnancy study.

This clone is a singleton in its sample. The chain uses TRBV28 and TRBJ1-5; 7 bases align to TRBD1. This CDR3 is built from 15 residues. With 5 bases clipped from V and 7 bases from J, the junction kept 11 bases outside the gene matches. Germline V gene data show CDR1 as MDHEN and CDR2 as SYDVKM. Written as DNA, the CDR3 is TGTGCCAGCAGTCGCGGCGACAGGGATGAGCAGCCCCAGCATTTT. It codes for CASSRGDRDEQPQHF.

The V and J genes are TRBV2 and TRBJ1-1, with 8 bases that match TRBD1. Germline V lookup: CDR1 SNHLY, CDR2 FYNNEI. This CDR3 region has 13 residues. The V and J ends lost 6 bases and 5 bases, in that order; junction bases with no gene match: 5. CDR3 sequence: CASRGQGRTEAFF. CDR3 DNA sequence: TGTGCCAGCAGAGGACAGGGAAGGACTGAAGCTTTCTTT.

As DNA, the CDR3 is TGTGCCAGCAGCTTAATGGCAGGGGGGAACTATGGCTACACCTTC. It translates to CASSLMAGGNYGYTF. The V gene is TRBV7-8, the J gene TRBJ1-2; the match to TRBD1 covers 7 bases. The ends lost 2 bases at V and 2 bases at J; junction bases unmatched: 5. The germline gives CDR1 SGHVS, CDR2 FQNEAQ. The CDR3 runs to 15 residues.

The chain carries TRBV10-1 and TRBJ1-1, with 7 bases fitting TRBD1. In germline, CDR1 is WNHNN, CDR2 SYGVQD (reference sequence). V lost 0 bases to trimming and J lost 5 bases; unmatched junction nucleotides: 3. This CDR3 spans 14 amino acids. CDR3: CASSESGGKTEAFF. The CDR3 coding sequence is TGCGCCAGCAGTGAGTCAGGGGGCAAGACTGAAGCTTTCTTT.

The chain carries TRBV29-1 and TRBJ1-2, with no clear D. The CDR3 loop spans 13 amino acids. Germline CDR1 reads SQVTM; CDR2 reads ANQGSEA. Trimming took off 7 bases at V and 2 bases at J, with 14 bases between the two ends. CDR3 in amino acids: CSARHGRNYGYTF. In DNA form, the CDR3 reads TGCAGCGCCCGACACGGCCGAAACTATGGCTACACCTTC.